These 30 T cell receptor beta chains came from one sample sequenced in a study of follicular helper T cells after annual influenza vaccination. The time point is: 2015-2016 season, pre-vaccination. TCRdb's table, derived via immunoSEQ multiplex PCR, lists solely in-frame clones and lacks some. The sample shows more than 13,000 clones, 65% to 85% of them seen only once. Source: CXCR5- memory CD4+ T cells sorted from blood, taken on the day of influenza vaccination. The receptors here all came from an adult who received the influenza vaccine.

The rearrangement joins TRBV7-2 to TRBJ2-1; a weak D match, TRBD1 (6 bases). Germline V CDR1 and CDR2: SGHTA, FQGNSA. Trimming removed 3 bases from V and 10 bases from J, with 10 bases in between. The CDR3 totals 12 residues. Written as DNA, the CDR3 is TGTGCCAGCAGCTTGGCGAGGGGGGAGCAGTTCTTC. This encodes CASSLARGEQFF.

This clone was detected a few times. The CDR3 region has the DNA TGTGCCAGCAGCTTATCTGGGCAGGGCAACTCACCCCTCCACTTT. This sequence encodes CASSLSGQGNSPLHF. This rearrangement joins TRBV7-3 to TRBJ1-6, with D perhaps TRBD1 (5 bases). CDR3 length equals 15 residues. Trimming took 2 bases from V and 10 from J, leaving 15 bases between them. CDR1 is SGHTA, CDR2 FQGTGA, per germline. The full variable domain, rest sourced from reference TRBV7-3 and TRBJ1-6, is GAGVSQTPSNKVTEKGKYVELRCDPISGHTALYWYRQSLGQGPEFLIYFQGTGAADDSGLPNDRFFAVRPEGSVSTLKIQRTERGDSAVYLCASSLSGQGNSPLHFGNGTRLTVT.

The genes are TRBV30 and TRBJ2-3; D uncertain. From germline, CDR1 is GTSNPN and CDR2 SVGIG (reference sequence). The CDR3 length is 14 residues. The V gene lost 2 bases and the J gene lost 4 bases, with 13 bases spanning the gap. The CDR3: CAWSRYLDPDTQYF. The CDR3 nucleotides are TGTGCCTGGAGTCGGTACCTTGACCCAGATACGCAGTATTTT.

The CDR3 loop is CASSPGDISGYTF. CDR3 DNA sequence: TGTGCCAGCAGCCCGGGGGACATCTCGGGCTACACCTTC. The chain couples TRBV9 to TRBJ1-2; weak D call: TRBD1 (6 bases). The CDR3 is made up of 13 amino acids. Trimming removed 4 bases at V and 8 bases at J, with 15 bases between. The germline CDR1 and CDR2 sequences are SGDLS and YYNGEE.

CDR3 DNA sequence: TGTGCCTGGAGTAATCCATTGGGCGGGGGGCTATCAGATACGCAGTATTTT. It translates to CAWSNPLGGGLSDTQYF. The chain joins TRBV30 to TRBJ2-3, with 8 positions matching TRBD2. Germline V gives CDR1 GTSNPN, CDR2 SVGIG (reference sequence). This CDR3 contains 17 residues. V dropped 2 bases and J dropped 4; count of bases not matched to a gene: 14.

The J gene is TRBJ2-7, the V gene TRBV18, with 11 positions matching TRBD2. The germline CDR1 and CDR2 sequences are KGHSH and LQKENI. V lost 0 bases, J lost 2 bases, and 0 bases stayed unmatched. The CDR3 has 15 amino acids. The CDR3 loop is CASSPPTSGTYEQYF. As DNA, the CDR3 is TGTGCCAGCTCACCACCGACTAGCGGGACCTACGAGCAGTACTTC.

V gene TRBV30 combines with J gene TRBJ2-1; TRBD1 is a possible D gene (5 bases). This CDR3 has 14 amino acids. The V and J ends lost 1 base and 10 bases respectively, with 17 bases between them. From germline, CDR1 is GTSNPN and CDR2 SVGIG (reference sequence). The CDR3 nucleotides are TGTGCCTGGAGTGATTTTCTCGTGGGGCGGGAGCAGTTCTTC. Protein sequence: CAWSDFLVGREQFF. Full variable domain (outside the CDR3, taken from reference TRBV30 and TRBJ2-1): SQTIHQWPATLVQPVGSPLSLECTVEGTSNPNLYWYRQAAGRGLQLLFYSVGIGQISSEVPQNLSASRPQDRQFILSSKKLLLSDSGFYLCAWSDFLVGREQFFGPGTRLTVL.

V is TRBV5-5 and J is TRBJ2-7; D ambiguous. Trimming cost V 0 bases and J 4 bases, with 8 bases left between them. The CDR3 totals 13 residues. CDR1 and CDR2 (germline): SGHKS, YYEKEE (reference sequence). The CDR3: CASSLVGFYEQYF. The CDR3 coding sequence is TGTGCCAGCAGCTTGGTCGGGTTTTACGAGCAGTACTTC.

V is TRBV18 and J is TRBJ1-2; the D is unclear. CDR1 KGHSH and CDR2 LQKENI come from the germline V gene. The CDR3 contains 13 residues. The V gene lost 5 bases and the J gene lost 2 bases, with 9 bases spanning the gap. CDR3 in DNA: TGTGCCAGCTCAGGACGGATGAACTATGGCTACACCTTC. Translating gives CASSGRMNYGYTF. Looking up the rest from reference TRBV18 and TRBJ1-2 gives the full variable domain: NAGVMQNPRHLVRRRGQEARLRCSPMKGHSHVYWYRQLPEEGLKFMVYLQKENIIDESGMPKERFSAEFPKEGPSILRIQQVVRGDSAAYFCASSGRMNYGYTFGSGTRLTVV.

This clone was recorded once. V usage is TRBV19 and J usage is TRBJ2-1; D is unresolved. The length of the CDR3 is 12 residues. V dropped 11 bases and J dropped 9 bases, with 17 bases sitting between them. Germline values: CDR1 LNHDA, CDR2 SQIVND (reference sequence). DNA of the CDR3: TGTGCCGCCGGTCCTCGTCCATCTGAGCAGTTCTTC. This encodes CAAGPRPSEQFF.

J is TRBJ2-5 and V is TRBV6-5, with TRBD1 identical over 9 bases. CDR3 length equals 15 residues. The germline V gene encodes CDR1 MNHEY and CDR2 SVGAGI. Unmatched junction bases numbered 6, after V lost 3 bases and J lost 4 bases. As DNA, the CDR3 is TGTGCCAGCAGTTATGGGACAGGGAAAAGAGAGACCCAGTACTTC. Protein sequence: CASSYGTGKRETQYF.

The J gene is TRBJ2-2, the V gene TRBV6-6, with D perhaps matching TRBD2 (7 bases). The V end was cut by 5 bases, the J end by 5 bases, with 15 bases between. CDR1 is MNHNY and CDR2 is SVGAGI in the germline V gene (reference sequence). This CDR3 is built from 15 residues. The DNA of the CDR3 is TGTGCCAGCAGTCCGGTGGGGGGGCAAACCGGGGAGCTGTTTTTT. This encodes CASSPVGGQTGELFF.

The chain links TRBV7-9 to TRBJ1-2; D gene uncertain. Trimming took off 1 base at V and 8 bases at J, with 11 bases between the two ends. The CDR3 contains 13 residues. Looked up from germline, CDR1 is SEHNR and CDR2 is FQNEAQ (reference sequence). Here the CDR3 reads CASSLGKQEGYTF. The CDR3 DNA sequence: TGTGCCAGCAGCTTAGGCAAGCAGGAAGGCTACACCTTC.

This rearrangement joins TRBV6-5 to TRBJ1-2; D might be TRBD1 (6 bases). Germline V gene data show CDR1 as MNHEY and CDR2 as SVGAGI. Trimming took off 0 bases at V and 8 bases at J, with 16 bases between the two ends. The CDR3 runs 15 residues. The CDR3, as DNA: TGTGCCAGCAGTTACTCAAATCAGGGGCGGAGCGGCTACACCTTC. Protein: CASSYSNQGRSGYTF.

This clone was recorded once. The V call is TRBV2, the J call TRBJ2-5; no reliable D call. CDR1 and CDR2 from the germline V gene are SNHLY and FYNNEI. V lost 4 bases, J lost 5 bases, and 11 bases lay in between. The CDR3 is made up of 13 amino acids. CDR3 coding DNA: TGTGCCAGCAGTGTAGTCCTGGCGGAGACCCAGTACTTC. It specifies CASSVVLAETQYF.

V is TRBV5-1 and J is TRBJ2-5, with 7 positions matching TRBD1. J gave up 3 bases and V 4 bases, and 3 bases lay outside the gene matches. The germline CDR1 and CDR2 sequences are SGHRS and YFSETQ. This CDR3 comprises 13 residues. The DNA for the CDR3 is TGCGCCAGCAGCGAAGGACAGGAAGAGACCCAGTACTTC. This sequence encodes CASSEGQEETQYF.

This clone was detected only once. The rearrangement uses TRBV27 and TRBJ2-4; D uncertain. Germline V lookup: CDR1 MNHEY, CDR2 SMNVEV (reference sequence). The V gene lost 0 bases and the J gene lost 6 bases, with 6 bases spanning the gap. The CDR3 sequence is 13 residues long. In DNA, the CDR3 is TGTGCCAGCAGTTTATCGTACCCAAACATTCAGTACTTC. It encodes CASSLSYPNIQYF.

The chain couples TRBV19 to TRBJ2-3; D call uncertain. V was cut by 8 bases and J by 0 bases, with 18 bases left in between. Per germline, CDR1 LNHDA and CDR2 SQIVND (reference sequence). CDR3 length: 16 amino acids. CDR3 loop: CASGPSSLSSTDTQYF. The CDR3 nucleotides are TGTGCCAGTGGCCCTTCCAGCTTATCCAGCACAGATACGCAGTATTTT.

The CDR3 bases are TGTGCCAGCAGTCCGGTCGACGCGGGAGGGTTCACGGAAAAACTGTTTTTT. As protein: CASSPVDAGGFTEKLFF. This sequence joins TRBV5-7 and TRBJ1-4, with D unresolved. TRBV5-7 carries the ORF label, with uncertain function. This CDR3 comprises 17 residues. Trimming left V 5 bases short and J 8 bases short, with 25 bases between.

The CDR3 region is CASRAGINSPLHF. As DNA, the CDR3 is TGCGCCAGCAGGGCGGGGATAAACTCACCCCTCCACTTT. J is TRBJ1-6 and V is TRBV5-1; D not resolved. The V and J ends lost 5 bases and 10 bases respectively, with 13 bases between them. Per the germline V gene, CDR1 is SGHRS and CDR2 is YFSETQ. This CDR3 has 13 residues.

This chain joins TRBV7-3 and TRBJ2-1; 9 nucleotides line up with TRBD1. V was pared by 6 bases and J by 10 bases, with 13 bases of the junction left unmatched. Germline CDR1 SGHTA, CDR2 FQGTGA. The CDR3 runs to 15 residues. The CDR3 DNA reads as TGTGCCAGCAGTTGGGACAGGGAGGATCGGGGAGAGCAGTTCTTC. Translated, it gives CASSWDREDRGEQFF.

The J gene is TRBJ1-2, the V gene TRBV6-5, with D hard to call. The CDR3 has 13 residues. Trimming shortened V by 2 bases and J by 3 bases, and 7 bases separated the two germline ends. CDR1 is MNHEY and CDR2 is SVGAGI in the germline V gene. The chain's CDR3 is CASSYGSDYGYTF. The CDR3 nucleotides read TGTGCCAGCAGTTACGGGTCAGACTATGGCTACACCTTC.

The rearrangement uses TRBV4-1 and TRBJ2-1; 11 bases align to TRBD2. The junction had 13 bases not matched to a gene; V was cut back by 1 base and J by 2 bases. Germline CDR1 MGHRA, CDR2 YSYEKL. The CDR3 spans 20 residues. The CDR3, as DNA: TGCGCCAGCAGCCAAGGTAATAGCGGGGGGGCCATTGGTCCCTACAATGAGCAGTTCTTC. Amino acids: CASSQGNSGGAIGPYNEQFF.

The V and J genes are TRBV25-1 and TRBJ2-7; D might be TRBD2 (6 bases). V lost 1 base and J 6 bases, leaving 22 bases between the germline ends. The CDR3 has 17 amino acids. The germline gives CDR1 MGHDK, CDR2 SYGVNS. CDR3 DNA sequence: TGTGCCAGCAGTGAATGGAGGATGGAGGGAGGCGGCAGCGAGCAGTACTTC. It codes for CASSEWRMEGGGSEQYF.

CDR3 in DNA: TGCGCCAGCAGCTTGGGTGGTCTAACCGGGGAGCTGTTTTTT. Its translation is CASSLGGLTGELFF. V and J are TRBV5-1 and TRBJ2-2; D not certain. Germline CDR1 reads SGHRS; CDR2 reads YFSETQ. This CDR3 has 14 residues. V was clipped by 0 bases and J by 5 bases, with 8 bases between them.

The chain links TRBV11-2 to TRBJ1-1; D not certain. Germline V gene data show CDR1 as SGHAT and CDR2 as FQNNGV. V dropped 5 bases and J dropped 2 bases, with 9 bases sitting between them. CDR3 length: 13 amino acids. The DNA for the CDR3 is TGTGCCAGCAGCAACCAGAAAAACACTGAAGCTTTCTTT. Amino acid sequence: CASSNQKNTEAFF.

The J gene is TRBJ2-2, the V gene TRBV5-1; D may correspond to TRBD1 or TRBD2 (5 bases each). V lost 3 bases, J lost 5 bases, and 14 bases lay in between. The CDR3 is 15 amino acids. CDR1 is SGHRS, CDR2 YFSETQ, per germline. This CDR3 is CASSSGTRWTGELFF. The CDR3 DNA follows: TGCGCCAGCAGCTCCGGGACCCGGTGGACCGGGGAGCTGTTTTTT.

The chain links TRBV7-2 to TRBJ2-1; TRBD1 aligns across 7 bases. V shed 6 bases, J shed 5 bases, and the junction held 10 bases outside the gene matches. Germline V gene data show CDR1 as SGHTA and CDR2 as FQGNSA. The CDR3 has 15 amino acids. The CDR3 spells CASSPRQGRHNEQFF. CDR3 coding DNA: TGTGCCAGCAGTCCTAGACAGGGTAGGCACAATGAGCAGTTCTTC.

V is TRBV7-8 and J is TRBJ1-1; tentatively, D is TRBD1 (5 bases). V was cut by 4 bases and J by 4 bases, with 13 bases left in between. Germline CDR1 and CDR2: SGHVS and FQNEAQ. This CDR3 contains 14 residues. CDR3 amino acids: CASSSRWGSTEAFF. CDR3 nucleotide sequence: TGTGCCAGCAGCTCTAGGTGGGGGAGCACTGAAGCTTTCTTT. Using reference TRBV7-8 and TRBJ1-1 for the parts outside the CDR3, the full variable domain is GAGVSQSPRYKVAKRGQDVALRCDPISGHVSLFWYQQALGQGPEFLTYFQNEAQLDKSGLPSDRFFAERPEGSVSTLKIQRTQQEDSAVYLCASSSRWGSTEAFFGQGTRLTVV.

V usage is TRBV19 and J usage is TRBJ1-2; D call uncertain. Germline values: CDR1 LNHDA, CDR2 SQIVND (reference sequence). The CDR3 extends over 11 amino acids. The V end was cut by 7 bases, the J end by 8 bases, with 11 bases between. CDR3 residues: CASTPGRGYTF. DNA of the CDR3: TGTGCCAGTACTCCCGGACGAGGCTACACCTTC.